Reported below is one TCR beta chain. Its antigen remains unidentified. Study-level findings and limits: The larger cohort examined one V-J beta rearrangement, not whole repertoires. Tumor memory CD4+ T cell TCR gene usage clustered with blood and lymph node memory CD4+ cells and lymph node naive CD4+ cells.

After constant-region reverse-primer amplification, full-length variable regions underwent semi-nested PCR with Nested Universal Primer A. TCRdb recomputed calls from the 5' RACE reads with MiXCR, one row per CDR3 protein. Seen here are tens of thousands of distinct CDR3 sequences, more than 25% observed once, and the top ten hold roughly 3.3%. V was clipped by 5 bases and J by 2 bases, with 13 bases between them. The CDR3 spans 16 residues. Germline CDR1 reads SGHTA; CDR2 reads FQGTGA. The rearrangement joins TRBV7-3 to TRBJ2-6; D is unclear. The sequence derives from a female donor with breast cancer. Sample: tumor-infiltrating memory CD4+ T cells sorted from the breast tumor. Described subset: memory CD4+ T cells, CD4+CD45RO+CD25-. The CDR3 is CASSPTVGAGANVLTF. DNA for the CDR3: TGTGCCAGCAGCCCAACGGTAGGAGCTGGGGCCAACGTCCTGACTTTC.